This TCR beta chain comes out of a study of T cell responses to AZD1222 COVID-19 vaccine. The length of the CDR3 is 15 residues. Looked up from germline, CDR1 is LGHNA and CDR2 is YSLEER. The junction had 7 bases not matched to a gene; V was cut back by 4 bases and J by 6 bases. Produced via immunoSEQ multiplex PCR; TCRdb's table is partial and in-frame only. Among about 210,000 clones listed, roughly 94% were seen once. The chain uses TRBV4-3 and TRBJ2-1, with TRBD2 matching over 9 bases. The sequencing here drew on peripheral blood, taken 28 days after the second dose of the MenACWY control vaccine. This TCR derives from an adult who received the MenACWY meningococcal vaccine as a control. In nucleotides, the CDR3 is TGCGCCAGCAGCCTTGGCAATAGCGGGGGCAATGAGCAGTTCTTC. As protein: CASSLGNSGGNEQFF.